This is a list of T cell receptor beta chains from one sample in a study of CD8+ T cells in alopecia areata. Profiled with immunoSEQ multiplex PCR; TCRdb holds only in-frame clones, not every one. This sample has about 200,000 clones, with 56% found just once. Specimen: CD8+ T cells sorted from blood. These receptors were collected from a human donor in good health. The CDR3 runs from the conserved cysteine through the conserved F or W. Fields, in order: clone size, D gene, V gene, J gene, CDR3 protein, CDR3 DNA. D genes are given only for firm matches. Clone size is stated in some rows and not others, as once, few, many or a class when expanded.

>-|-|TRBV29-1|TRBJ2-7
CSVAGWASSYEQYF
TGCAGCGTTGCCGGGTGGGCGAGCTCCTACGAGCAGTACTTC
>few|-|TRBV7-9|TRBJ2-7
CASSEPGASGLEQYF
TGTGCCAGCAGCGAACCGGGGGCTAGCGGACTCGAGCAGTACTTC
>medium-sized|-|TRBV6-4|TRBJ2-6
CASSDASSGANVLTF
TGTGCCAGCAGTGACGCCAGCTCTGGGGCCAACGTCCTGACTTTC
>-|-|TRBV4-1|TRBJ2-3
CASSQISRSTDTQYF
TGCGCCAGCAGCCAAATCTCCAGGAGCACAGATACGCAGTATTTT
>-|-|TRBV7-6|TRBJ1-4
CASSLNPDGGGEKLFF
TGTGCCAGCAGCTTAAACCCGGATGGGGGAGGAGAAAAACTGTTTTTT
>-|-|TRBV5-6|TRBJ2-6
CASSFGAVGANVLTF
TGTGCCAGCAGCTTCGGCGCAGTCGGGGCCAACGTCCTGACTTTC
>-|-|TRBV13|TRBJ1-5
CASSAGGQPQHF
TGTGCCAGCAGCGCGGGCGGACAGCCCCAGCATTTT
>few|-|TRBV29-1|TRBJ2-2
CSVDGGTDTGELFF
TGCAGCGTTGATGGCGGGACGGACACCGGGGAGCTGTTTTTT
>-|-|TRBV15|TRBJ2-1
CATSFWRDTLNEQFF
TGTGCCACCAGCTTCTGGCGGGACACCCTCAATGAGCAGTTCTTC
>-|-|TRBV14|TRBJ1-1
CASSQARMNTEAFF
TGTGCCAGCAGCCAAGCCAGGATGAACACTGAAGCTTTCTTT
>-|-|TRBV6-4|TRBJ1-1
CASSPVPRGAEAFF
TGTGCCAGCAGTCCGGTTCCGCGAGGCGCTGAAGCTTTCTTT
>-|-|TRBV27|TRBJ1-5
CASSLALNQPQHF
TGTGCCAGCAGTTTAGCCCTGAATCAGCCCCAGCATTTT
>-|-|TRBV15|TRBJ1-5
CATSRDSGMDQPQHF
TGTGCCACCAGCAGAGATTCGGGGATGGATCAGCCCCAGCATTTT
>-|TRBD1|TRBV30|TRBJ2-7
CASNGQGNEQYF
TGTGCCTCCAACGGACAGGGCAACGAGCAGTACTTC
>-|-|TRBV6-5|TRBJ1-5
CASSSGSSNQPQHF
TGTGCCAGCAGTTCAGGGTCCAGCAATCAGCCCCAGCATTTT
>few|-|TRBV29-1|TRBJ1-2
CSVEIRGVDGYTF
TGCAGCGTTGAAATCCGTGGGGTGGATGGCTACACCTTC
>-|TRBD1|TRBV29-1|TRBJ1-2
CSVEGTGSLVYGYTF
TGCAGCGTTGAAGGGACAGGATCTCTAGTCTATGGCTACACCTTC
>-|TRBD1|TRBV5-6|TRBJ2-7
CASSLEGQGIHEQYF
TGTGCCAGCAGTCTGGAGGGACAGGGGATCCACGAGCAGTACTTC
>-|-|TRBV13|TRBJ2-7
CASSSDRGTYEQYF
TGTGCCAGCAGCTCGGATAGGGGTACCTACGAGCAGTACTTC
>-|-|TRBV7-9|TRBJ2-3
CASRQSISDTQYF
TGTGCCAGCAGACAAAGTATCTCAGATACGCAGTATTTT
>-|TRBD1|TRBV29-1|TRBJ1-2
CSVSATGAYGYTF
TGCAGCGTTTCCGCGACAGGGGCCTATGGCTACACCTTC
>-|-|TRBV29-1|TRBJ2-1
CSVEPGYYNEQFF
TGCAGCGTGGAGCCAGGGTACTACAATGAGCAGTTCTTC
>-|-|TRBV21-1|TRBJ1-4
CASSKERGRANLLRFF
TGTGCCAGCAGCAAAGAAAGAGGCAGGGCTAACCTCCTAAGGTTTTTT
>-|-|TRBV9|TRBJ2-3
CASSVVSLAGTDTQYF
TGTGCCAGCAGCGTAGTATCATTGGCGGGCACAGATACGCAGTATTTT
>-|TRBD1|TRBV13|TRBJ2-7
CASSPQGEDYEQYF
TGTGCCAGCAGCCCCCAGGGGGAAGACTACGAGCAGTACTTC
>-|TRBD1|TRBV6-5|TRBJ1-1
CASRLAGGNTEAFF
TGTGCCAGCAGGTTGGCAGGGGGGAACACTGAAGCTTTCTTT
>few|-|TRBV29-1|TRBJ2-1
CSVAPSGVNNEQFF
TGCAGCGTGGCCCCCTCGGGAGTAAACAATGAGCAGTTCTTC
>few|-|TRBV19|TRBJ1-5
CASSTGNPNQPQHF
TGTGCCAGTAGCACAGGGAATCCCAATCAGCCCCAGCATTTT
>-|-|TRBV6-5|TRBJ2-5
CASSPNRVETQYF
TGTGCCAGCAGCCCCAACAGGGTAGAGACCCAGTACTTC
>-|-|TRBV2|TRBJ2-2
CASRRTVYTGELFF
TGTGCCAGCAGACGGACTGTTTACACCGGGGAGCTGTTTTTT
>-|TRBD2|TRBV4-2|TRBJ2-3
CASSHGLAGDPTPYF
TGTGCCAGCAGCCACGGACTAGCGGGGGACCCGACACCGTATTTT
>-|TRBD1|TRBV6-5|TRBJ1-2
CASSFRTGTHGYTF
TGTGCCAGCAGTTTCCGGACAGGAACTCATGGCTACACCTTC
>-|-|TRBV4-1|TRBJ2-3
CASSQGSRGEDTQYF
TGCGCCAGCAGCCAGGGGAGCAGGGGCGAGGATACGCAGTATTTT
>-|TRBD1|TRBV27|TRBJ1-2
CASSLDPGQGARGYTF
TGTGCCAGCAGCTTAGACCCGGGACAGGGGGCGCGCGGCTACACCTTC
>-|TRBD1|TRBV9|TRBJ2-5
CASSVEQGAGETQYF
TGTGCCAGCAGCGTAGAGCAGGGGGCTGGAGAGACCCAGTACTTC
>-|-|TRBV9|TRBJ2-3
CASSWTDNTDTQYF
TGTGCCAGCAGCTGGACGGATAACACAGATACGCAGTATTTT
>-|-|TRBV5-6|TRBJ2-1
CASSLRGSYNEQFF
TGTGCCAGCAGCTTGCGGGGCTCCTACAATGAGCAGTTCTTC
>-|-|TRBV29-1|TRBJ1-1
CSVDADGETEAFF
TGCAGCGTCGACGCGGACGGGGAAACTGAAGCTTTCTTT
>few|-|TRBV29-1|TRBJ1-3
CSGRDGYSGNTIYF
TGCAGCGGCCGGGACGGCTACTCTGGAAACACCATATATTTT
>-|-|TRBV11-2|TRBJ1-1
CASSYTGMNTEAFF
TGTGCCAGCAGCTATACCGGGATGAACACTGAAGCTTTCTTT
>-|-|TRBV5-1|TRBJ2-1
CASSEKGTGEQFF
TGCGCCAGCAGCGAAAAAGGGACGGGCGAGCAGTTCTTC
>-|-|TRBV2|TRBJ2-2
CATSPTVNTGELFF
TGTGCCACATCCCCCACAGTTAACACCGGGGAGCTGTTTTTT
>-|TRBD1|TRBV23-1|TRBJ2-5
CASYRGEIQETQYF
TGCGCCTCCTACAGGGGAGAAATACAAGAGACCCAGTACTTC
>-|-|TRBV13|TRBJ2-1
CASSLGTLNEQFF
TGTGCCAGCAGCTTAGGGACTCTCAATGAGCAGTTCTTC
>-|-|TRBV6-5|TRBJ1-5
CASSPGTYNQPQHF
TGTGCCAGCAGTCCCGGGACATACAATCAGCCCCAGCATTTT
>few|-|TRBV15|TRBJ1-2
CATSRDLGPPGYTF
TGTGCCACCAGCAGAGATCTTGGGCCCCCGGGCTACACCTTC